This T cell receptor (beta chain) was captured by sequencing in a study of post-analysis software for immune sequencing data. Whole-study results and caveats: Those with multiple sclerosis, the patient group, showed significantly lower normalized Chao1 diversity than controls. The five TRBV segments detected at higher frequency in patients than in controls included TRBV5-6, TRBV5-1 and TRBV20-1.

The CDR3 covers 14 residues. Per the germline V gene, CDR1 is DFQATT and CDR2 is SNEGSKA (reference sequence). Turning to this clonotype: Its matching antigen is unknown.

cDNA libraries for TCR beta contained unique molecular identifiers. There were roughly 0.95 to 11 million T cells, and around 500,000 cDNA molecules came from them. TCRdb reanalysed the PCR reads using MiXCR and keeps one entry per CDR3 protein. The sample comprises 450,000 or so distinct CDR3 sequences, 45% of which are singletons, and about 12% rests with the top ten. The sequence came from a girl between 10 and 17 years old with multiple sclerosis. The chain employs TRBV20-1 and TRBJ2-4, with TRBD1 as a possible D gene (6 bases). The J call may be mistaken, given a closer DNA end match to TRBJ2-7. The sequencing input was blood. CDR3 sequence (DNA): TGCAGTGCTATCCTTGGCAGGGGCGCGGACGAGCAGTACTTC. It encodes CSAILGRGADEQYF.